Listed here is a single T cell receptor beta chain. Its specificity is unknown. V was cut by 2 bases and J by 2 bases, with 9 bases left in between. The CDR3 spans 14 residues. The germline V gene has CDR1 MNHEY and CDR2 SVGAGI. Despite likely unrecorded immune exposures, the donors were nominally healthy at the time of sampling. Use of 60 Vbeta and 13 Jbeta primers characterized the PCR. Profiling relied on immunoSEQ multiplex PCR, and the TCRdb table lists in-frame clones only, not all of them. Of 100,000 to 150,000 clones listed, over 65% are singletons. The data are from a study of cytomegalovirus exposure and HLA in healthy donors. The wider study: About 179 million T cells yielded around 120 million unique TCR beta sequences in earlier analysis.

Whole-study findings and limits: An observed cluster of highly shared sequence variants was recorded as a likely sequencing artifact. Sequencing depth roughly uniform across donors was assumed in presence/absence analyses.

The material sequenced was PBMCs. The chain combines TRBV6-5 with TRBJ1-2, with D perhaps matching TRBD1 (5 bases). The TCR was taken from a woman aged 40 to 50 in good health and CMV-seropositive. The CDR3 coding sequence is TGTGCCAGCAGTTACGGTCCAGGGAACTATGGCTACACCTTC. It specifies CASSYGPGNYGYTF.